This is a list of T cell receptor beta chains from one sample in a study of molecular identifiers for immune sequencing clone quantification. TCRdb re-called the PCR reads through MiXCR, storing one row per CDR3 protein. Of about 640,000 distinct CDR3 sequences in the sample, 20% were seen once. Specimen: naive CD8+ T cells from blood, with Jurkat cell RNA spiked in. Receptors originate from a human donor in good health. Some libraries in this study had Jurkat cell RNA spiked in. Both conserved end residues are part of each CDR3. D genes are given only for firm matches. Size values are once, few and many counts, or a class for expanded clones, and some rows have none.

V gene	clone size	D gene	CDR3 length	J gene	CDR3 DNA	CDR3 protein
TRBV4-1	many	TRBD2	17	TRBJ2-7	TGCGCCAGCAGCCAGGGACTAGCGGGGGCTAGCTCCTACGAGCAGTACTTC	CASSQGLAGASSYEQYF
TRBV7-9	.	.	15	TRBJ2-1	TGTGCCAGCACCTCAGGGGTCAGGGGTGACAATGAGCAGTTCTTC	CASTSGVRGDNEQFF
TRBV12-3/TRBV12-4	few	.	15	TRBJ2-1	TGTGCCAGCACCCCCCGGGACACCTCCTACAATGAGCAGTTCTTC	CASTPRDTSYNEQFF
TRBV5-1	.	.	16	TRBJ2-2	TGCGCCAGCCCACAGGGCAAAAATCCGAACACCGGGGAGCTGCTTTTT	CASPQGKNPNTGELLF
TRBV12-3/TRBV12-4	many	.	14	TRBJ2-2	TGTGCCAGCAGCCCCATCGGGGTCGCCGGGGAGCTGTTTTTT	CASSPIGVAGELFF
TRBV28	.	.	16	TRBJ2-2	TGTGCCAGCAGCCCCAGGGGCCTGGCGATCACCGGGGAGCTGTTTTTT	CASSPRGLAITGELFF
TRBV4-1	many	.	14	TRBJ2-7	TGCGCCAGCAGCCAACCCGGGGACCGGGACGAGCAGTACTTC	CASSQPGDRDEQYF
TRBV7-9	many	.	16	TRBJ1-3	TGTGCCAGCAGCTTAGCGCTAAGGAACTCTGGAAACACCATATATTTT	CASSLALRNSGNTIYF
TRBV5-4	few	.	16	TRBJ1-1	TGTGCCAGCAGCTTGGCGAACGTCCAGATGAACACTGAAGCTTTCTTT	CASSLANVQMNTEAFF
TRBV20-1	many	TRBD2	16	TRBJ2-3	TGCAGTGCTAGAGATCGCCTAGCGGGAGTAACAGATACGCAGTATTTT	CSARDRLAGVTDTQYF
TRBV29-1	many	.	13	TRBJ1-1	TGCAGCGCCGAGCGCGGGGAGAACACTGAAGCTTTCTTT	CSAERGENTEAFF
TRBV7-9	few	TRBD2	16	TRBJ2-1	TGTGCCAGCAGCTTAGGTCTTAGCGGGAGTATGGATGAGCAGTTCTTC	CASSLGLSGSMDEQFF
TRBV28	many	.	11	TRBJ2-4	TGTGCCAGCAGCAACATCTACATTCAGTACTTC	CASSNIYIQYF
TRBV24-1	many	TRBD2	17	TRBJ2-1	TGTGCCACCAGTGTTACCACCCGGGAGGCCTATGGGAATGAGCAGTTCTTC	CATSVTTREAYGNEQFF
TRBV14	.	.	13	TRBJ2-7	TGTGCCAGCAGCCCTCGAATCCCCTACGAGCAGTACTTC	CASSPRIPYEQYF
TRBV27	many	TRBD2	14	TRBJ2-7	TGTGCCAGCAGTCCATGGACTAGCGGTTACGAGCAGTACTTC	CASSPWTSGYEQYF
TRBV12-3/TRBV12-4	many	TRBD2	16	TRBJ2-2	TGTGCCAGCAGTACCGATGGCGGGAGAGTTCCCGGGGAGCTGTTTTTT	CASSTDGGRVPGELFF
TRBV6-2/TRBV6-3	.	TRBD2	17	TRBJ2-2	TGTGCCAGCAGTCCGCAGTGGGCTAGCGGGAGTGGCTGGGAGCTGTTTTTT	CASSPQWASGSGWELFF
TRBV30	.	.	13	TRBJ1-2	TGTGCCTGGATCCCGGGCCCCTTGACGACAAGCACCTTC	CAWIPGPLTTSTF
TRBV27	.	TRBD2	15	TRBJ2-1	TGTGCCAGCAGTTTCGGGGCGGGAGGGCAAGGTGAGCAGTTCTTC	CASSFGAGGQGEQFF
TRBV7-9	many	.	15	TRBJ2-2	TGTGCCAGCAGCTTACCCGGGCTCTCCGACGGGGAGCTGTTTTTT	CASSLPGLSDGELFF
TRBV7-9	few	TRBD2	15	TRBJ2-1	TGTGCCAGCAGCTTAGCGAGGCGGGAGTTCACTGAGCAGTTCTTC	CASSLARREFTEQFF
TRBV6-6	many	TRBD2	18	TRBJ2-3	TGTGCCAGCAGCTCTCACCCGGGACTAGCGGAGAGCACAGATACGCAGTATTTT	CASSSHPGLAESTDTQYF
TRBV6-2/TRBV6-3	many	TRBD1	17	TRBJ1-5	TGTGCCAGCAGTTACCCGGGACAGGGACTCTACAGTCAGCCCCAGCATTTT	CASSYPGQGLYSQPQHF
TRBV12-3/TRBV12-4	.	.	11	TRBJ1-1	TGTGCCAGCAGTTTAGGAGGGAACGCTTTCTTT	CASSLGGNAFF
TRBV9	many	.	15	TRBJ2-7	TGTGCCAGCAGCCCCTCGGCCTCGGCAACCTACGAGCAGTACTTC	CASSPSASATYEQYF
TRBV24-1	many	TRBD1	16	TRBJ2-3	TGTGCCACCAGTTCTTCCGGGACAGAAAACACAGATACGCAGTATTTT	CATSSSGTENTDTQYF
TRBV15	.	TRBD2	19	TRBJ2-3	TGTGCCACCAGCACTACCCGACTAGCGGGCCAAGTTGGGACAGATACGCAGTATTTT	CATSTTRLAGQVGTDTQYF
TRBV5-6	once	TRBD2	16	TRBJ2-1	TGTGCCAGCAGCCCAGGACTAGCGGGATCCTACAATGAGCGGTTCTTC	CASSPGLAGSYNERFF
TRBV7-2	many	.	14	TRBJ2-3	TGTGCCAGCACCACGCCCGGGGACACAGATACGCAGTATTTT	CASTTPGDTDTQYF
TRBV20-1	many	.	15	TRBJ2-2	TGCAGTGCTAGAGAGTCCTCGGTTAACACCGGGGAGCTGTTTTTT	CSARESSVNTGELFF
TRBV5-4	many	.	14	TRBJ1-1	TGTGCCAGCAGCTTGCCGCCAGGGATCACTGAAGCTTTCTTT	CASSLPPGITEAFF
TRBV20-1	many	.	13	TRBJ2-2	TGCAGTGCTAGGGAGAGGGGCACCGGGGAGCTGTTTTTT	CSARERGTGELFF
TRBV12-3/TRBV12-4	many	.	14	TRBJ1-2	TGTGCCAGCAGTTTAGGGCAAAGCAACTATGGCTACACCTTC	CASSLGQSNYGYTF
TRBV2	.	.	13	TRBJ2-2	TGTGCCAGCACTTCGACTCTCACCGGGGAGCTGTTTTTT	CASTSTLTGELFF
TRBV9	many	.	15	TRBJ2-7	TGTGCCAGCAGTCCTATACCGGCGAGCTCCTACGAGCAGTACTTC	CASSPIPASSYEQYF
TRBV20-1	once	.	11	TRBJ1-1	TGCAGTGCCTCGGGAGTATCTGAAGCTTTCTTT	CSASGVSEAFF
TRBV12-3/TRBV12-4	many	TRBD2	17	TRBJ2-3	TGTGCCAGCAGTTGGGGTCGTGTAGCGGGGGGGCCAGATACGCAGTATTTT	CASSWGRVAGGPDTQYF
TRBV27	few	.	15	TRBJ2-2	TGTGCCAGCAGTTTTTTCGGACAGAACACCGGGGAGCTGTTTTTT	CASSFFGQNTGELFF
TRBV20-1	many	.	15	TRBJ2-7	TGCAGTGCTAGAGAACAGGGAGCAGCTGTCTACGAGCAGTACTTC	CSAREQGAAVYEQYF
TRBV30	.	.	16	TRBJ2-5	TGTGCCTGGAGTGTACGGCAGGGGAGTACGCAAGAGACCCAGTACTTC	CAWSVRQGSTQETQYF
TRBV29-1	many	.	13	TRBJ2-5	TGCAGCGTCTGCCGTTTGGAAAAAGAGACCCAGTACTTC	CSVCRLEKETQYF
TRBV4-1	many	.	19	TRBJ2-7	TGCGCCAGCAGCCAAGAATACGCGAGGGTAGTACAGGGTACCTACGAGCAGTACTTC	CASSQEYARVVQGTYEQYF
TRBV7-9	once	.	13	TRBJ2-3	TGTGCCAGCAGCGCCCCGCGGACAGATACGCAGTATTTT	CASSAPRTDTQYF
TRBV30	.	TRBD2	15	TRBJ2-3	TGTGCCCTTCATCAGGACGGGGGGGCCCCAGATACGCAGTATTTT	CALHQDGGAPDTQYF
TRBV7-6	many	.	14	TRBJ2-1	TGTGCCAGCAGCCCCCCCGGGAACTACAATGAGCAGTTCTTC	CASSPPGNYNEQFF
TRBV20-1	many	.	12	TRBJ2-5	TGCAGTGCTAGTGTCCGAGGGGAGACCCAGTACTTC	CSASVRGETQYF
TRBV5-6	many	TRBD1	18	TRBJ2-6	TGTGCCAGCAGCACAAGGGACAGAGCGTTCTCTGGGGCCAACGTCCTGACTTTC	CASSTRDRAFSGANVLTF
TRBV30	many	.	12	TRBJ2-1	TGTGCCTGGAGTGGTCAGCGCAATGAGCAGTTCTTC	CAWSGQRNEQFF
TRBV9	.	.	15	TRBJ2-3	TGTGCCAGCAGCGCGATTTCCGGTGGCACAGATACGCAGTATTTT	CASSAISGGTDTQYF
TRBV11-2	many	TRBD1	17	TRBJ2-7	TGTGCCAGCAGCTCTATTCCAGGGACAGCCGGTTCAGAGGAGCAGTACTTC	CASSSIPGTAGSEEQYF
TRBV12-3/TRBV12-4	.	.	15	TRBJ2-3	TGTGCCAGCAGTCCCATGGCAGGGAGCACAGATACGCAGTATTTT	CASSPMAGSTDTQYF
TRBV28	many	.	14	TRBJ2-1	TGTGCCAGCAGTTCCCGCGGGGTCTACAATGAGCAGTTCTTC	CASSSRGVYNEQFF